These 18 T cell receptor beta chains share one sample of origin, sequenced in a study of blood T cell repertoires in COVID-19. TCRdb's table, derived via immunoSEQ multiplex PCR, lists solely in-frame clones and lacks some. The repertoire holds about 220,000 clones, with roughly four fifths as singletons. The sequenced sample was peripheral blood. The receptors were sampled from a woman aged 25 to 39 who had recovered from COVID-19.

This chain joins TRBV27 and TRBJ2-5; 11 bases align to TRBD2. The CDR3 loop spans 15 amino acids. CDR1 is MNHEY, CDR2 SMNVEV, per germline (reference sequence). V lost 4 bases to trimming and J lost 4 bases; unmatched junction nucleotides: 5. DNA of the CDR3: TGTGCCAGCAGTTCGGTAGCGGGAGGGCGAGAGACCCAGTACTTC. Translation: CASSSVAGGRETQYF.

The chain joins TRBV6-5 to TRBJ1-1; D gene unclear. Trimming pared 8 bases from V and 4 bases from J, leaving 14 bases between. This CDR3 comprises 13 residues. Germline CDR1 reads MNHEY; CDR2 reads SVGAGI. The CDR3 is CASEEGLGTEAFF. For the CDR3, the DNA is TGTGCCAGCGAGGAGGGATTAGGCACTGAAGCTTTCTTT.

This clone has a handful of counts. The chain recombines TRBV4-1 with TRBJ1-2; 10 bases agree with TRBD1. The CDR3 runs 15 residues. From germline, CDR1 is MGHRA and CDR2 YSYEKL. V lost 4 bases and J lost 8; bases outside the gene matches: 10. As DNA, the CDR3 is TGCGCCAGCAGCCCTTCCCGACAGGGGGCAGCGGGCTACACCTTC. It is translated as CASSPSRQGAAGYTF.

CDR3 amino acids: CSASLTSGITDTQYF. The CDR3, as DNA: TGCAGTGCTAGTTTAACTAGCGGGATCACAGATACGCAGTATTTT. This chain links TRBV20-1 with TRBJ2-3; 10 positions agree with TRBD2. Germline CDR1 reads DFQATT; CDR2 reads SNEGSKA (reference sequence). V shed 3 bases and J 2 bases; nucleotides not matched to a gene: 5. The CDR3 has 15 residues.

This chain uses TRBV30 with TRBJ2-1; 9 bases match TRBD2. With 0 bases clipped from V and 1 base from J, the junction kept 4 bases outside the gene matches. The CDR3 contains 16 residues. Germline lookup yields CDR1 GTSNPN and CDR2 SVGIG (reference sequence). DNA of the CDR3: TGTGCCTGGAGTGTACGTGGACTAGCGTCCTACAATGAGCAGTTCTTC. It codes for CAWSVRGLASYNEQFF.

In DNA, the CDR3 is TGTGCCAGCAGCGTAGGGGCAGGGGGAGAGACCCAGTACTTC. The encoded protein is CASSVGAGGETQYF. The chain combines TRBV9 with TRBJ2-5; 7 nucleotides line up with TRBD1. The V gene end was trimmed by 0 bases and the J gene end by 4 bases; junction bases not matched to a gene: 3. Germline V CDR1 and CDR2: SGDLS, YYNGEE. The CDR3 loop spans 14 amino acids.

The rearrangement links TRBV3-1 (or the pseudogene TRBV3-2) to TRBJ1-1, with TRBD1 matching over 11 bases. The length of the CDR3 is 18 residues. Germline CDR1 and CDR2: LGHDT and YNNKEL (reference sequence). The trim removed 5 bases at V and 1 base at J, leaving 12 bases unmatched. The CDR3 sequence: CASSSTDRGRDRNTEAFF. In DNA, the CDR3 is TGTGCCAGCAGCTCCACGGACAGGGGGCGTGATAGGAACACTGAAGCTTTCTTT.

The genes are TRBV5-6 and TRBJ1-4; D uncertain. V gave up 4 bases and J gave up 4 bases, with 5 bases separating them. Germline V CDR1 and CDR2: SGHDT, YYEEEE. The CDR3 has 12 amino acids. Written as DNA, the CDR3 is TGTGCCAGCAGCGTTTATAATGAAAAACTGTTTTTT. Residues: CASSVYNEKLFF.

The gene calls are TRBV4-1 and TRBJ2-7; 11 bases fit TRBD2. CDR1 is MGHRA and CDR2 is YSYEKL in the germline V gene. V lost 0 bases, J lost 0 bases, and 7 bases stayed unmatched. The CDR3 length is 18 residues. CDR3 nucleotide sequence: TGCGCCAGCAGCCAAGACGGACTAGCGGGCGATTACTCCTACGAGCAGTACTTC. This gives the protein CASSQDGLAGDYSYEQYF.

On this clone itself: A read error may produce the germline difference seen at one junction end. The rearrangement uses TRBV28 and TRBJ1-2; maybe TRBD1 (6 bases). Germline CDR1 is MDHEN and CDR2 is SYDVKM. The CDR3 consists of 15 residues. CDR3 residues: CVSSPGQFRIYGYTF. The CDR3 DNA sequence: TGTGTCAGCAGTCCCGGACAGTTCCGTATCTATGGCTACACCTTC.

The chain uses TRBV5-4 and TRBJ2-5; D may be TRBD1 (6 bases). Germline values: CDR1 SGHNT, CDR2 YYREEE (reference sequence). V shed 3 bases and J shed 5 bases, with 14 bases lying between them. The CDR3 has 14 residues. CDR3 in amino acids: CASSSLRDTETQYF. The CDR3 nucleotides read TGTGCCAGCAGCTCTTTACGGGACACGGAGACCCAGTACTTC. Complete variable domain (other parts from reference TRBV5-4 and TRBJ2-5): ETGVTQSPTHLIKTRGQQVTLRCSSQSGHNTVSWYQQALGQGPQFIFQYYREEENGRGNFPPRFSGLQFPNYSSELNVNALELDDSALYLCASSSLRDTETQYFGPGTRLLVL.

The chain links TRBV19 to TRBJ1-5; 8 bases fit TRBD1. CDR1 LNHDA and CDR2 SQIVND come from the germline V gene (reference sequence). V shed 7 bases, J shed 6 bases, and the junction held 14 bases outside the gene matches. The CDR3 spans 16 residues. Written as DNA, the CDR3 is TGTGCCAGTAACCCAGACAGGGGAAGCCTGGCTCAGCCCCAGCATTTT. Translation: CASNPDRGSLAQPQHF.

V is TRBV6-6 and J is TRBJ2-1; D might be TRBD2 (6 bases). Germline V gives CDR1 MNHNY, CDR2 SVGAGI (reference sequence). This CDR3 is built from 15 residues. Between the trimmed V and J ends, which lost 7 bases and 7 bases, there was a span of 20 bases. This CDR3 is CASTELLGAGNEQFF. The CDR3 nucleotides are TGTGCCAGCACCGAACTATTAGGGGCGGGAAATGAGCAGTTCTTC.

This clone was seen only once. The V call is TRBV6-5, the J call TRBJ2-5; possibly TRBD2 for D (6 bases). The length of the CDR3 is 16 residues. Germline assignment: CDR1 MNHEY and CDR2 SVGAGI. V dropped 2 bases and J dropped 1 base, with 14 bases sitting between them. The DNA of the CDR3 is TGTGCCAGCAGTTACACCCCGGGACTCGCCCAAGAGACCCAGTACTTC. As protein: CASSYTPGLAQETQYF.

The chain joins TRBV6-1 to TRBJ1-1, with 7 bases identical to TRBD1. The CDR3 has 20 residues. Germline CDR1 MNHNS, CDR2 SASEGT. V dropped 2 bases and J dropped 3; count of bases not matched to a gene: 21. CDR3 sequence (DNA): TGTGCCAGCAGTGAAAGGGGACCGAGGGGGCCGGGAGAAGGGGACACTGAAGCTTTCTTT. Its translation is CASSERGPRGPGEGDTEAFF.

The chain carries TRBV7-8 and TRBJ2-5, with 8 bases identical to TRBD2. From germline, CDR1 is SGHVS and CDR2 FQNEAQ. This CDR3 is 16 amino acids long. The V segment lost 1 base and the J segment 1 base; nucleotides outside the gene matches: 5. CDR3 sequence: CASSLETSALQETQYF. The CDR3 DNA reads TGTGCCAGCAGCTTAGAGACTAGCGCTCTCCAAGAGACCCAGTACTTC.

The genes are TRBV19 and TRBJ1-3; weak D call: TRBD1 (5 bases). This CDR3 contains 14 residues. Germline loops: CDR1 LNHDA, CDR2 SQIVND (reference sequence). Between the trimmed V and J ends, which lost 6 bases and 0 bases, there was a span of 9 bases. The CDR3 region is CASSSGFSGNTIYF. The DNA for the CDR3 is TGTGCCAGTAGCTCAGGGTTCTCTGGAAACACCATATATTTT.

The genes are TRBV5-1 and TRBJ2-7, with D unresolved. The V gene lost 2 bases and the J gene lost 0 bases, with 9 bases spanning the gap. This CDR3 is built from 14 residues. Germline CDR1 SGHRS, CDR2 YFSETQ. The CDR3 DNA reads as TGCGCCAGCAGCTTCTACGTGTCCTCCTACGAGCAGTACTTC. Translation gives CASSFYVSSYEQYF.